This T cell receptor (beta chain) comes out of a study of Ad26.COV2.S vaccination and SARS-CoV-2 variants. Study-level findings and limits: People who got the vaccine had more spike-specific TCR breadth than people who got placebo. Estimates derived from TCR breadth and depth analyses may have underestimated total T cell responses.

J gave up 7 bases and V 6 bases, and 17 bases lay outside the gene matches. The CDR3 is made up of 16 amino acids. Germline V gene lookup returns CDR1 MNHEY and CDR2 SVGEGT. Comment on this clone: Its target is unknown.

The protocol was immunoSEQ multiplex PCR, while the TCRdb copy is restricted to in-frame clones and leaves out a portion. This table has about 240,000 clones, around 89% appearing once. Treatment described: about 20 received Ad26.COV2.S at low or high dose, single or two shots; about 5 received placebo; per-sample allocation not given. Sample collection was performed on day 63 after the first vaccine or placebo injection. Participants' vaccine, an Ad26 vector, delivered Wuhan-strain SARS-CoV-2 spike. The chain links TRBV6-2 or TRBV6-3 to TRBJ2-5; 7 bases map to TRBD2. The sample consisted of peripheral blood, taken in a trial of Ad26.COV2.S vaccine versus placebo. The TCR originated in a person between 18 and 65 years old who received the Ad26.COV2.S COVID-19 vaccine or a placebo. CDR3 DNA: TGTGCCAGCAGCCTAAACCAACTAGCGTCCCTGGGGACCCAGTACTTC. Translating it yields CASSLNQLASLGTQYF.